This TCR beta chain emerged from a study of T cell responses to AZD1222 COVID-19 vaccine. Study-level points and caveats: Vaccine-related CD4 TCRs covered spike, predominating at 160-218 and 743-854.

Of note for this clone: The antigen is undetermined.

Using immunoSEQ multiplex PCR, the repertoire was profiled, and TCRdb retains in-frame clones only, with some absent. The sample lists more than 100,000 clones; roughly 90% were seen once. This clonotype originated in an adult in good health. This material consisted of peripheral blood, taken on day 0 of AZD1222 vaccination.

In nucleotides, the CDR3 is TGTGCCAGCAGCCCCGGGACAGGGGACTCCTACGAGCAGTACTTC. Translating it yields CASSPGTGDSYEQYF. The chain recombines TRBV5-6 with TRBJ2-7; 10 bases fit TRBD1. The germline CDR1 and CDR2 sequences are SGHDT and YYEEEE. V was clipped by 4 bases and J by 0 bases; unmatched bases: 4. The CDR3 is 15 residues long.